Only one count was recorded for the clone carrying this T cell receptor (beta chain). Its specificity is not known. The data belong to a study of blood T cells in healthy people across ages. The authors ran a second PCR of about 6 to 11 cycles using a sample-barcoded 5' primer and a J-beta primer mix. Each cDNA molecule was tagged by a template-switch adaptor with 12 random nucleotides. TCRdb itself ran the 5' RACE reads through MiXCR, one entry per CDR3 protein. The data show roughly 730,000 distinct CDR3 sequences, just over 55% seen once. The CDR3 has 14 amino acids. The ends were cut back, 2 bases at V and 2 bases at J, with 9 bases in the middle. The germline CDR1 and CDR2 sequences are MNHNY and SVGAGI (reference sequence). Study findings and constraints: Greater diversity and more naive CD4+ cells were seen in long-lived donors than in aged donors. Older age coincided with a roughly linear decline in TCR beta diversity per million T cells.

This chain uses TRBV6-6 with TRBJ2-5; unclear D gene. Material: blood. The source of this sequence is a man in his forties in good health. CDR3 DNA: TGTGCCAGCAGTTACGATGGCAGTCAAGAGACCCAGTACTTC. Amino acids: CASSYDGSQETQYF.